This TCR beta chain is drawn from a study of CXCR3-negative and CXCR3-positive naive CD8 T cells. Study context: Some 130 million TRB reads were obtained in total, which works out to about 1.5 +/- 0.3 million per library. Study-wide results and caveats: CXCR3-positive naive cells had TRB CDR3s that were more hydrophobic than CXCR3-negative naive cells had. Partially decreased CXCR3 expression was recorded after cryopreservation, and fresh PBMCs were used in most assays.

The CDR3 has 17 residues. Germline CDR1 is LNHDA and CDR2 is SQIVND (reference sequence). Concerning this clonotype itself: Its antigen is as yet unknown.

The method, 5' RACE with UMI labels, was used to prepare the TRB cDNA libraries. From the 5' RACE reads, TCRdb lists one entry per CDR3 protein and no DNA. This sample contains about 150,000 distinct CDR3 sequences. The V and J genes are TRBV19 and TRBJ2-1; TCRdb indicates TRBD2, and absent DNA this call remains unverified. The specimen was naive CXCR3+ CD8+ T cells from blood. Subset denoted: CD45RO-CCR7+CD27+CD95- naive CD8+ T cells expressing CXCR3 (TNR3+). The clonotype originates from a human donor in good health. Some clones in this sample may be carry-over from other donors' samples. The CDR3 loop is CASSTGLAGVAYNEQFF.